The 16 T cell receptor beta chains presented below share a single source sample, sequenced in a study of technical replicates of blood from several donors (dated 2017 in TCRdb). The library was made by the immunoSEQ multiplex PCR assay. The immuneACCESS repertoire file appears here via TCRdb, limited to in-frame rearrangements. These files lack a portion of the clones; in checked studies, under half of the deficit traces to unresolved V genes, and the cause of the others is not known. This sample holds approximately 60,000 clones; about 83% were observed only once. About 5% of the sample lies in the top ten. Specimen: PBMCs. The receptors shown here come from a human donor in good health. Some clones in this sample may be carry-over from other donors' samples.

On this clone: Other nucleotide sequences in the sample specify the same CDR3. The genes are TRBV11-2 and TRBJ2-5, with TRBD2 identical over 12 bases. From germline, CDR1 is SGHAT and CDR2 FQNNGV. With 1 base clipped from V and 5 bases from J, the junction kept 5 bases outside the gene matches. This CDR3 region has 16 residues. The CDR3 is CASSLGLAGVGETQYF. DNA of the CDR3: TGTGCCAGCAGCTTAGGACTAGCGGGAGTAGGGGAGACCCAGTACTTC. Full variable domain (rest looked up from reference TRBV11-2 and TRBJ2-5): EAGVAQSPRYKIIEKRQSVAFWCNPISGHATLYWYQQILGQGPKLLIQFQNNGVVDDSQLPKDRFSAERLKGVDSTLKIQPAKLEDSAVYLCASSLGLAGVGETQYFGPGTRLLVL.

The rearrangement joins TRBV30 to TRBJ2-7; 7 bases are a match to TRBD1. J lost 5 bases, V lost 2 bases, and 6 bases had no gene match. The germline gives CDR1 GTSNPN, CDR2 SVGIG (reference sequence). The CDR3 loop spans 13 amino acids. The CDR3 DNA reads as TGTGCCTGGAGTATTAGGGGGCTAAACGAGCAGTACTTC. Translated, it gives CAWSIRGLNEQYF.

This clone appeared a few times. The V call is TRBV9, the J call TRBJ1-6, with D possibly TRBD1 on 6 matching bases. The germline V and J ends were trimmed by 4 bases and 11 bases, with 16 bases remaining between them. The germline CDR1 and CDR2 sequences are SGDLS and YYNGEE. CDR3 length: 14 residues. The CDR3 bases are TGTGCCAGCAGCACCTTACAGGGAGGGACACCCCTCCACTTT. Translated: CASSTLQGGTPLHF.

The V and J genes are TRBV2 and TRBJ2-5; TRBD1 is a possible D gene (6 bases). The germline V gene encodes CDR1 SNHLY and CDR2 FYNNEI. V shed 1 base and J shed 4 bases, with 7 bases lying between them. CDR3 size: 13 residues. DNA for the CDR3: TGTGCCAGCAGTGAAGGACAGGTAGAGACCCAGTACTTC. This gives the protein CASSEGQVETQYF.

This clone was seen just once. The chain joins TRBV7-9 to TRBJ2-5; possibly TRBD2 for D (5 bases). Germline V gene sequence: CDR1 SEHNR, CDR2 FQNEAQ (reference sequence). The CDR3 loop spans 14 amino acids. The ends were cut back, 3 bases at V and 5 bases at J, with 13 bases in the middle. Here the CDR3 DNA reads TGTGCCAGCAGCTTCGCGGGCTCTCGGGAGACCCAGTACTTC. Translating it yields CASSFAGSRETQYF.

This chain's CDR3 is CASSFPGQGKVEQFF. The DNA for the CDR3 is TGTGCCAGCAGCTTCCCGGGACAGGGGAAAGTTGAGCAGTTCTTC. J is TRBJ2-1 and V is TRBV7-9; 10 bases are a match to TRBD1. The V gene's germline CDR1 is SEHNR and CDR2 FQNEAQ (reference sequence). V was pared by 3 bases and J by 9 bases, with 8 bases of the junction left unmatched. CDR3 length: 15 amino acids.

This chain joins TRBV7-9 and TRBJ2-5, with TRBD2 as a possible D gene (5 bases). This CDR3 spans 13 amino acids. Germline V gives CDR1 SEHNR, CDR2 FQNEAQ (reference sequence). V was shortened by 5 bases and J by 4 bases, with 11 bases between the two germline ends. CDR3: CASSRGGLETQYF. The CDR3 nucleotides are TGTGCCAGCAGCCGGGGTGGGTTAGAGACCCAGTACTTC.

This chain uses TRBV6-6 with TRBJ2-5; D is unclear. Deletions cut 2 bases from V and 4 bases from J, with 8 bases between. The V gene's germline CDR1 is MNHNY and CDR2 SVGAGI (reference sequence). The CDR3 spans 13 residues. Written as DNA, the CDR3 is TGTGCCAGCAGTTACAATCCCCGAGAGACCCAGTACTTC. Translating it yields CASSYNPRETQYF.

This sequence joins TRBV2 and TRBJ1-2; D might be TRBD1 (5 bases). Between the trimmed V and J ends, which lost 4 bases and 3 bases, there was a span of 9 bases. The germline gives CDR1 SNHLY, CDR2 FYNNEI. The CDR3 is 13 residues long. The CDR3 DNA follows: TGTGCCAGCAGTGGGGAGGGGCACTATGGCTACACCTTC. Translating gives CASSGEGHYGYTF. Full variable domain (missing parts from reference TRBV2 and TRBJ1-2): EPEVTQTPSHQVTQMGQEVILRCVPISNHLYFYWYRQILGQKVEFLVSFYNNEISEKSEIFDDQFSVERPDGSNFTLKIRSTKLEDSAMYFCASSGEGHYGYTFGSGTRLTVV.

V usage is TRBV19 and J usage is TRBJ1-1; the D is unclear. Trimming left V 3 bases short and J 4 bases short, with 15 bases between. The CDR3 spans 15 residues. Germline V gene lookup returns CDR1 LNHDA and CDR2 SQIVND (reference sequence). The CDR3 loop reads CASSIRLGLPTEAFF. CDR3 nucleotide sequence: TGTGCCAGTAGTATCCGTCTGGGCTTACCCACTGAAGCTTTCTTT.

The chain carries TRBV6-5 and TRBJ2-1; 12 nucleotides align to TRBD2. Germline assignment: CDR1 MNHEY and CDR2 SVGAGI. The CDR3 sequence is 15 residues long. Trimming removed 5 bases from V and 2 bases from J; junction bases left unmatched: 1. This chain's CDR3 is CASSPSGRAYNEQFF. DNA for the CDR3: TGTGCCAGCAGTCCTAGCGGGAGGGCCTACAATGAGCAGTTCTTC.

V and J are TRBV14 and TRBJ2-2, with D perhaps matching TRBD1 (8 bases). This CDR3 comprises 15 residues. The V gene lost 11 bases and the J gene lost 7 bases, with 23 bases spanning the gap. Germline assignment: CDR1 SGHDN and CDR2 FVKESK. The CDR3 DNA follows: TGTGCCGGACAGGGAGGGGGCCAATTTTACGGGGAGCTGTTTTTT. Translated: CAGQGGGQFYGELFF.

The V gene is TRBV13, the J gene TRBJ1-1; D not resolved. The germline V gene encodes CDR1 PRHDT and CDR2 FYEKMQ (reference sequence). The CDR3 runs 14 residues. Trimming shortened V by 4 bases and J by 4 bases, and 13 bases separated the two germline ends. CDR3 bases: TGTGCCAGCAGCTCGGACGAGGAGGTCACTGAAGCTTTCTTT. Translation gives CASSSDEEVTEAFF.

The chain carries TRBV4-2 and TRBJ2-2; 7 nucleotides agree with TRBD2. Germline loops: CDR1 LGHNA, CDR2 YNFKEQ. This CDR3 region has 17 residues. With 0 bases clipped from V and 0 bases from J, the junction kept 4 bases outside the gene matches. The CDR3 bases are TGTGCCAGCAGCCAAGATGGCCTAGCGGCGAACACCGGGGAGCTGTTTTTT. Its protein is CASSQDGLAANTGELFF.

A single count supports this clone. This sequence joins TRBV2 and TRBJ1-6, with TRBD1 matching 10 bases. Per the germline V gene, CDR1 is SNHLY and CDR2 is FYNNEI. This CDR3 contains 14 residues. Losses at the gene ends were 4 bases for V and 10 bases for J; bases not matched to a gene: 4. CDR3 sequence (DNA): TGTGCCAGCAGTGGACAGGGGGCGCAGTCACCCCTCCACTTT. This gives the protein CASSGQGAQSPLHF.

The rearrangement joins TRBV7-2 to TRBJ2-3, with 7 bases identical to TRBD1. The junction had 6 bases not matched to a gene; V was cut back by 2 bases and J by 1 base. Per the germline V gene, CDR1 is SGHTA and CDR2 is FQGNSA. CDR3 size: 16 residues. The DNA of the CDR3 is TGTGCCAGCAGCTTACGGGCAGGGACAGGCACAGATACGCAGTATTTT. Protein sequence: CASSLRAGTGTDTQYF.